The T cell receptor beta chain described here comes from a study of blood T cell repertoires in COVID-19. Study information: Material from acute and convalescent COVID-19 was sourced from the United States, Italy and Spain. T cells, B-cell-depleted T cells, or PBMCs provided the cDNA or gDNA that served as material.

In the original processing: Cell counts per sample came from amplifying reference gene primers. Sequencing was performed with immunoSEQ multiplex PCR; in TCRdb, only in-frame clones are kept and a portion is missing. V and J calls and clone size are copied from that table; D and trimming were computed from the DNA. The sample consists of about 190,000 clones, under 80% of them appearing once. Germline CDR1 reads LGHDT; CDR2 reads YNNKEL (reference sequence). This CDR3 region has 16 residues. The V and J ends lost 0 bases and 7 bases, in that order; junction bases with no gene match: 7. This chain links TRBV3-1 (or the pseudogene TRBV3-2) with TRBJ2-2; 8 nucleotides match TRBD2. The sequencing input was peripheral blood. The receptor comes from a man aged 45-65 years who had recovered from COVID-19. In nucleotides, the CDR3 is TGTGCCAGCAGCCAAGAGCCAGCGGGAGTCCACGGGGAGCTGTTTTTT. Protein product: CASSQEPAGVHGELFF.